Reported below is one TCR beta chain. Both 60 Vbeta primers and 13 Jbeta primers went into the PCR. Only in-frame clones appear in the TCRdb table, and some are missing; sequencing was by immunoSEQ multiplex PCR. The sample holds over 200,000 clones, over 65% seen once. This entry belongs to a study of cytomegalovirus exposure and HLA in healthy donors. The germline V gene has CDR1 LGHNA and CDR2 YNFKEQ. The V and J ends lost 0 bases and 8 bases, in that order; junction bases with no gene match: 4. The CDR3 spans 16 residues. V usage is TRBV4-2 and J usage is TRBJ1-6, with 10 bases identical to TRBD1. The specimen was PBMCs. The TCR was taken from a woman in her sixties or seventies in good health and CMV-seropositive. CDR3 amino acids: CASSQELGTGDSPLHF. In DNA, the CDR3 is TGTGCCAGCAGCCAAGAGCTGGGGACAGGGGATTCACCCCTCCACTTT.